This T cell receptor (beta chain) emerged from a study of OX40 agonist ivuxolimab in advanced cancers. Method: immunoSEQ multiplex PCR; TCRdb's copy keeps in-frame clones and lacks some. The data show 100,000 to 110,000 clones, around 93% seen once. The CDR3 has 15 amino acids. Per germline, CDR1 MNHNS and CDR2 SASEGT. Trimming took off 2 bases at V and 6 bases at J, with 14 bases between the two ends. The study's findings and limits: Antigen targets of the expanded peripheral T cells went undetermined. In the 0.1-3.0 mg/kg groups, partial responders showed among the lowest expansion. At 0.1 to 3.0 mg/kg and by week 6, clonal expansion occurred in CD4+ and CD8+ blood T cells.

Remarks on this clone: The antigen is undetermined.

Sequenced material: CD4+ or CD8+ T cells sorted from blood, taken in a trial of the OX40 agonist ivuxolimab. The sequence was collected from an adult with an advanced solid tumor such as melanoma, head and neck, liver or kidney cancer. This sequence joins TRBV6-1 and TRBJ1-5; D call uncertain. The CDR3 region has the DNA TGTGCCAGCAGTGAAAGCCTCAATTGGCCTCAGCCCCAGCATTTT. Residues: CASSESLNWPQPQHF.